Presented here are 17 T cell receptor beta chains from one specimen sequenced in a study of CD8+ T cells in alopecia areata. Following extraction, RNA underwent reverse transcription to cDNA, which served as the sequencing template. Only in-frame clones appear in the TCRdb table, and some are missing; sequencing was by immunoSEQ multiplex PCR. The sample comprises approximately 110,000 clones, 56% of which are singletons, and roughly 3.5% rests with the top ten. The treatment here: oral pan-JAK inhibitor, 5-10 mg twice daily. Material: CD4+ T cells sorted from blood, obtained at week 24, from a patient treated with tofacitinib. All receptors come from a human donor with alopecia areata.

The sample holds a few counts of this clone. This CDR3 reads CASSPESGGARRIQYF. DNA for the CDR3: TGTGCCAGCAGCCCGGAGAGCGGGGGGGCAAGGCGGATTCAGTACTTC. The chain couples TRBV7-2 to TRBJ2-4; 10 bases are shared with TRBD2. Germline values: CDR1 SGHTA, CDR2 FQGNSA. Trimming took 5 bases from V and 10 from J; bases not matched to a gene: 14. This CDR3 comprises 16 residues.

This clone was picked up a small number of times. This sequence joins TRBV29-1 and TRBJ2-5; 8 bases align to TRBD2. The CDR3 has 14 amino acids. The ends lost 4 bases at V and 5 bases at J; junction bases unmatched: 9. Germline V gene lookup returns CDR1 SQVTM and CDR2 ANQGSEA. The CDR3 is CSVAIGGARETQYF. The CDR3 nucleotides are TGCAGCGTTGCTATCGGGGGGGCCCGGGAGACCCAGTACTTC.

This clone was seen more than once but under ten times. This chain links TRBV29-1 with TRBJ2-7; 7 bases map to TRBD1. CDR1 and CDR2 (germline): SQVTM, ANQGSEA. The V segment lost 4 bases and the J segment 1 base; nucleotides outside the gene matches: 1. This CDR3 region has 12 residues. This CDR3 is CSVVGQSYEQYF. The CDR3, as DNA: TGCAGCGTTGTGGGACAGTCCTACGAGCAGTACTTC.

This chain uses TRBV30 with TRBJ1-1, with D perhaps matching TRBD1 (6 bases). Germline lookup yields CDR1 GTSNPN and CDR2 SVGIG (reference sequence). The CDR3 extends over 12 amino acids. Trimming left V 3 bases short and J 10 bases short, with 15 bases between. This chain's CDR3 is CAWRSPPQGAFF. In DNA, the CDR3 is TGTGCCTGGAGAAGCCCGCCACAGGGAGCTTTCTTT. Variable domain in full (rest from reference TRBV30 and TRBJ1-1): SQTIHQWPATLVQPVGSPLSLECTVEGTSNPNLYWYRQAAGRGLQLLFYSVGIGQISSEVPQNLSASRPQDRQFILSSKKLLLSDSGFYLCAWRSPPQGAFFGQGTRLTVV.

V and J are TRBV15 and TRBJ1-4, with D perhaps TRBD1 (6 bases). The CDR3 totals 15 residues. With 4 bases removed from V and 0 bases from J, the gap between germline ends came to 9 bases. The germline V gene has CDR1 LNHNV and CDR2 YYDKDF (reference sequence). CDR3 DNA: TGTGCCACCAGCACGCGGACAGCAACTAATGAAAAACTGTTTTTT. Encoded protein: CATSTRTATNEKLFF.

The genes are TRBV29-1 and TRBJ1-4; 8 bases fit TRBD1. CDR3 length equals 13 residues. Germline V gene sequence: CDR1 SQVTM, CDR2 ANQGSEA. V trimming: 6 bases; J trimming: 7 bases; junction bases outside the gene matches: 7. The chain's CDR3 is CSVRTGKGEKLFF. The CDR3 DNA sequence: TGCAGCGTGAGGACAGGGAAGGGTGAAAAACTGTTTTTT.

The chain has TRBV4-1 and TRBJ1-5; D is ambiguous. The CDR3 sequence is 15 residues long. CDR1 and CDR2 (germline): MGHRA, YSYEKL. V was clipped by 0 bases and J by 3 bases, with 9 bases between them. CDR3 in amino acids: CASSQEWSSNQPQHF. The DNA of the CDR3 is TGCGCCAGCAGCCAAGAATGGTCGTCCAATCAGCCCCAGCATTTT.

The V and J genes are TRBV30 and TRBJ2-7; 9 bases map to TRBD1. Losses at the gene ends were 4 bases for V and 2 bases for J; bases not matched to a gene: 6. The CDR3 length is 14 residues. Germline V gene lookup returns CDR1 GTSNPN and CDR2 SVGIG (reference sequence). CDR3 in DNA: TGTGCCTGGACCTACGGGACAGGGACCTACGAGCAGTACTTC. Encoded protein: CAWTYGTGTYEQYF.

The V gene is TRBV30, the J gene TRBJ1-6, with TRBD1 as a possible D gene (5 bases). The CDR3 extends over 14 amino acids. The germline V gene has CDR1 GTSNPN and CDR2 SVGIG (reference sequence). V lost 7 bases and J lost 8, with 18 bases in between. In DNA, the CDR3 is TGTGCCTCGAAAACACCAGGGAGGGATTCACCCCTCCACTTT. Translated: CASKTPGRDSPLHF. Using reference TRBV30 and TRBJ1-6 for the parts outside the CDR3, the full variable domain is SQTIHQWPATLVQPVGSPLSLECTVEGTSNPNLYWYRQAAGRGLQLLFYSVGIGQISSEVPQNLSASRPQDRQFILSSKKLLLSDSGFYLCASKTPGRDSPLHFGNGTRLTVT.

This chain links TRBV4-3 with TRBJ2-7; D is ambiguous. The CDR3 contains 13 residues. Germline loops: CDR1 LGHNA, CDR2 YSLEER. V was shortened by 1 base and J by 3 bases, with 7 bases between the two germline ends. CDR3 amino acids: CASSQGGSYEQYF. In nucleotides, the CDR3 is TGCGCCAGCAGCCAAGGCGGAAGCTACGAGCAGTACTTC.

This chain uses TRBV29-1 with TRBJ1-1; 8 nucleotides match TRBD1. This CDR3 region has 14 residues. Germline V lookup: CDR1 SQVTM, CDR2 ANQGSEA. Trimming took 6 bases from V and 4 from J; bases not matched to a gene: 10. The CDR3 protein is CSVSRQGSGTEAFF. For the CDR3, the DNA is TGCAGCGTCTCAAGACAGGGGAGCGGCACTGAAGCTTTCTTT.

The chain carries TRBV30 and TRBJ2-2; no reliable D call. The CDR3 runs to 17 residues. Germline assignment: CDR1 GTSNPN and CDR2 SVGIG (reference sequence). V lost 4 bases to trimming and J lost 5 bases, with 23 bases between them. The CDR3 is CAWTLGRNLIRTGELFF. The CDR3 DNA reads TGTGCCTGGACCCTCGGCAGAAATCTGATCAGGACCGGGGAGCTGTTTTTT.

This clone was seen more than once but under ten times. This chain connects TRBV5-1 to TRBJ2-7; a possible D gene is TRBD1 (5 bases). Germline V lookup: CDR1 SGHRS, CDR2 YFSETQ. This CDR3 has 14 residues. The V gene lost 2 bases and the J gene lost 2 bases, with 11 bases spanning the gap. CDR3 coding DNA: TGCGCCAGCAGCTTACAGGACGGAACCTACGAGCAGTACTTC. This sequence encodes CASSLQDGTYEQYF. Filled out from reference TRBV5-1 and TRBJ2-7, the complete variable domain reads KAGVTQTPRYLIKTRGQQVTLSCSPISGHRSVSWYQQTPGQGLQFLFEYFSETQRNKGNFPGRFSGRQFSNSRSEMNVSTLELGDSALYLCASSLQDGTYEQYFGPGTRLTVT.

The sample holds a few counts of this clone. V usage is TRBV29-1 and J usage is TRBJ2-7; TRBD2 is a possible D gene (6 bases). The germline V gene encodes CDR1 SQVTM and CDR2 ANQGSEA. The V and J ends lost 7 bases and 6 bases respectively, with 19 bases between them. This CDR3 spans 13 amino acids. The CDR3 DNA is TGCAGCGCGACTAGACCGGGATTCTCCGAGCAGTACTTC. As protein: CSATRPGFSEQYF.

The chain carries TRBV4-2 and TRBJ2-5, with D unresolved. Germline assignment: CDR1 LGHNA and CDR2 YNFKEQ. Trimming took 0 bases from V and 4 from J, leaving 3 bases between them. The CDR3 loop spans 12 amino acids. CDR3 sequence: CASSQERETQYF. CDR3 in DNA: TGTGCCAGCAGCCAAGAAAGAGAGACCCAGTACTTC.

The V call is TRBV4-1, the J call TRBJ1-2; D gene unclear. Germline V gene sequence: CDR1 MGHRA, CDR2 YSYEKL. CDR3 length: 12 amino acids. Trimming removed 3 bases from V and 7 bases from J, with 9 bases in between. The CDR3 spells CASSQGGRGYTF. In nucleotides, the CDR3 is TGCGCCAGCAGCCAGGGTGGACGTGGCTACACCTTC.

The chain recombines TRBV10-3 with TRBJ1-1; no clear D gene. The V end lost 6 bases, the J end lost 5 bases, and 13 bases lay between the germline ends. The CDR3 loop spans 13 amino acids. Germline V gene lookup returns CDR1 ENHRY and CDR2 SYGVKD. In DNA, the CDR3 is TGTGCCATCAGGAGTATGGGTGGAACTGAAGCTTTCTTT. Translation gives CAIRSMGGTEAFF.